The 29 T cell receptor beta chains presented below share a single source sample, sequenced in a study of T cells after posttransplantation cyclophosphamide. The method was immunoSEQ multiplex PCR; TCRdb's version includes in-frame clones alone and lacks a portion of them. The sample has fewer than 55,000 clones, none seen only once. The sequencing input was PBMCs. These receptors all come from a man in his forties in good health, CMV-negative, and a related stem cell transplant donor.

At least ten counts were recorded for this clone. CDR3 nucleotide sequence: TGTGCCAGCAGCCGACTAGGTTACGAGCAGTACGTC. It translates to CASSRLGYEQYV. The rearrangement joins TRBV11-2 to TRBJ2-7; TRBD2 might be the D (6 bases). In germline, CDR1 is SGHAT, CDR2 FQNNGV. The ends were cut back, 5 bases at V and 4 bases at J, with 9 bases in the middle. This CDR3 comprises 12 residues.

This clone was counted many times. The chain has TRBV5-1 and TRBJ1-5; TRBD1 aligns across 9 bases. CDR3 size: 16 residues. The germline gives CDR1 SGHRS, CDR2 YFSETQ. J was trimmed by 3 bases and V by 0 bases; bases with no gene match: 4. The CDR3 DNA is TGCGCCAGCAGCTTGGGGGACAGGGACCACAATCAGCCCCAGCATTTT. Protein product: CASSLGDRDHNQPQHF.

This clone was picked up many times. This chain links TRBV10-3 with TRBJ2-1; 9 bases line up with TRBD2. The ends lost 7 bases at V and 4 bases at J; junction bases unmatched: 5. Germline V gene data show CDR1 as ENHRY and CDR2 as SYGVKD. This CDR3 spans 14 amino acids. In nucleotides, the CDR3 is TGTGCCATCATGAGCGGGGGGTTATACAATGAGCAGTTCTTC. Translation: CAIMSGGLYNEQFF.

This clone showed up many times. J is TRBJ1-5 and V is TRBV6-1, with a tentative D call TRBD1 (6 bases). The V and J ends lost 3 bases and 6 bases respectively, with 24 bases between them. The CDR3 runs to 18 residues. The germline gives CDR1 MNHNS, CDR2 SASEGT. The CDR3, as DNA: TGTGCCAGCAGTGATCCCGAAGGACAGTACGGAATAGGTCAGCCCCAGCATTTT. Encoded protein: CASSDPEGQYGIGQPQHF.

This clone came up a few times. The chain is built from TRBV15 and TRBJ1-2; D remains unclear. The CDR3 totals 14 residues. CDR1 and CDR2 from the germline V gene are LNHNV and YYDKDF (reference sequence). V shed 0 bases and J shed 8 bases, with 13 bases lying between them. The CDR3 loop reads CATSREAGPAGYTF. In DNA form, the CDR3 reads TGTGCCACCAGCAGAGAAGCAGGCCCGGCGGGCTACACCTTC.

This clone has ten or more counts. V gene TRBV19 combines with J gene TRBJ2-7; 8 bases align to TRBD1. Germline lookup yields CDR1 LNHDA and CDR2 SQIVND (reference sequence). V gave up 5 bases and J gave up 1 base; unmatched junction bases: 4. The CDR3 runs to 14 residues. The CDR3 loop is CASSSTGESYEQYF. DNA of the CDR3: TGTGCCAGTAGTTCGACAGGGGAGTCCTACGAGCAGTACTTC.

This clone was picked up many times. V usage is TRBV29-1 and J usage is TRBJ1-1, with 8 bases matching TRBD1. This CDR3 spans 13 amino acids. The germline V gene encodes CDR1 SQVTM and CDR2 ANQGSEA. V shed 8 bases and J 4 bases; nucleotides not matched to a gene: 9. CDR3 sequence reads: CSTLTGESTEAFF. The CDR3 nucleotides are TGCAGCACCTTGACAGGGGAGAGCACTGAAGCTTTCTTT. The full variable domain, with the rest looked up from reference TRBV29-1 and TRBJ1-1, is SAVISQKPSRDICQRGTSLTIQCQVDSQVTMMFWYRQQPGQSLTLIATANQGSEATYESGFVIDKFPISRPNLTFSTLTVSNMSPEDSSIYLCSTLTGESTEAFFGQGTRLTVV.

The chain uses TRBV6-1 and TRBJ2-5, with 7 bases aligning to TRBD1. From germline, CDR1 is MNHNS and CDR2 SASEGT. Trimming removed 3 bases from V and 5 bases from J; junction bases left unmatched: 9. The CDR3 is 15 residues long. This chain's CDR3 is CASSEMTGWGETQYF. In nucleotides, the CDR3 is TGTGCCAGCAGTGAGATGACAGGGTGGGGGGAGACCCAGTACTTC.

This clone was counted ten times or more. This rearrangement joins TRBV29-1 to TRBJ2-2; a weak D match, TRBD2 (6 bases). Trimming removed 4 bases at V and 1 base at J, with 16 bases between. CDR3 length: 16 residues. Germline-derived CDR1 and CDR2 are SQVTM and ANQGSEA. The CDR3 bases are TGCAGCGTTGGCTTGGGGGGAGGCTGGAACACCGGGGAGCTGTTTTTT. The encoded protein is CSVGLGGGWNTGELFF.

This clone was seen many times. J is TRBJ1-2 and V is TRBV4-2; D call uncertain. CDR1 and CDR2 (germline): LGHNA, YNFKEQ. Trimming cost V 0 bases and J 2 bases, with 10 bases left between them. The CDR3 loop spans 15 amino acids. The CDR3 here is CASSQELETNYGYTF. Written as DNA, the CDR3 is TGTGCCAGCAGCCAAGAACTAGAGACCAACTATGGCTACACCTTC.

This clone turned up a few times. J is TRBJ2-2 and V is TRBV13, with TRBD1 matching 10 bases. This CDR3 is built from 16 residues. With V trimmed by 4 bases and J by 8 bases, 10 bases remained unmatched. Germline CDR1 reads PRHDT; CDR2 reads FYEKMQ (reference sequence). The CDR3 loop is CASSSTPGQGVGELFF. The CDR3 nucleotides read TGTGCCAGCAGCTCCACCCCCGGACAGGGGGTAGGGGAGCTGTTTTTT.

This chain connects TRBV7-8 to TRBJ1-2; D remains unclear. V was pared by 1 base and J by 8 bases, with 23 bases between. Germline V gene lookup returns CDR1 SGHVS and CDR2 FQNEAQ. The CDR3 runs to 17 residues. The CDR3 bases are TGTGCCAGCAGCTTAGTGGGCAGGTCTAACTCCTTGAGAGGCTACACCTTC. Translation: CASSLVGRSNSLRGYTF.

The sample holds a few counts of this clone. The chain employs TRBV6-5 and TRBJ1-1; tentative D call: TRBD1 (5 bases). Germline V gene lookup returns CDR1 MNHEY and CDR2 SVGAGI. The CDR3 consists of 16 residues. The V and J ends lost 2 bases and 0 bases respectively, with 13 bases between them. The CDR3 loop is CASSYVSGHLNTEAFF. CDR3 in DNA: TGTGCCAGCAGTTACGTTAGCGGACACCTGAACACTGAAGCTTTCTTT.

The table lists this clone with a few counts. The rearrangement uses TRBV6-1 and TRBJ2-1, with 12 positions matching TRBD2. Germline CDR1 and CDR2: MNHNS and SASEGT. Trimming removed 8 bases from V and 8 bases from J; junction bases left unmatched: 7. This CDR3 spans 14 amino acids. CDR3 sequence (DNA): TGTGCCAGCCTCGGACTAGCGGGGACCGATGAGCAGTTCTTC. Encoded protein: CASLGLAGTDEQFF.

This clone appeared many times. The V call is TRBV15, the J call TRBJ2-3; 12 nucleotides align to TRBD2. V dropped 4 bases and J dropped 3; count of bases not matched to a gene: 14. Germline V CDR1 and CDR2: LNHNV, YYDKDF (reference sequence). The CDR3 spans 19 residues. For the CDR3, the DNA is TGTGCCACCAGCAACCGAACTGGGGCGACTAGCGGGAGTACAGATACGCAGTATTTT. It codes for CATSNRTGATSGSTDTQYF.

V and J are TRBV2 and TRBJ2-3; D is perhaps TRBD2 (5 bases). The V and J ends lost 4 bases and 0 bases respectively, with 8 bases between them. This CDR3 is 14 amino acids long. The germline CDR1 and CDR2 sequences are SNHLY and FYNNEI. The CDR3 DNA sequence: TGTGCCAGCAGTGGGCGCGGGAGCACAGATACGCAGTATTTT. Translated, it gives CASSGRGSTDTQYF.

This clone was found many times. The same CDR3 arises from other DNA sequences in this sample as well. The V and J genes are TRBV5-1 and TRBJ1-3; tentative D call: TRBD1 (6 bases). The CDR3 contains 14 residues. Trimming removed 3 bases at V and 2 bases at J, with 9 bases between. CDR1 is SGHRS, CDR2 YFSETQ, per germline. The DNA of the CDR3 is TGCGCCAGCAGCTCTACAGGGACTGGAAACACCATATATTTT. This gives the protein CASSSTGTGNTIYF.

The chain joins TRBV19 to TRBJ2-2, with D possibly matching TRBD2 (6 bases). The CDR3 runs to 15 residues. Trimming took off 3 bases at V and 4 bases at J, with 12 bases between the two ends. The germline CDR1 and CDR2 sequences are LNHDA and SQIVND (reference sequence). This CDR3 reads CASSIRGIGTGELFF. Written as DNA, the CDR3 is TGTGCCAGTAGTATCCGGGGGATTGGCACCGGGGAGCTGTTTTTT.

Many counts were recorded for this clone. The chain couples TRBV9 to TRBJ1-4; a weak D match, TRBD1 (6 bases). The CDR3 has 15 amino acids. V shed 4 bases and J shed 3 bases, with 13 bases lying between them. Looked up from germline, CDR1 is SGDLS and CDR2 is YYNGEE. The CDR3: CASSPGVTANEKLFF. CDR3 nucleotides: TGTGCCAGCAGCCCAGGGGTTACGGCTAATGAAAAACTGTTTTTT.

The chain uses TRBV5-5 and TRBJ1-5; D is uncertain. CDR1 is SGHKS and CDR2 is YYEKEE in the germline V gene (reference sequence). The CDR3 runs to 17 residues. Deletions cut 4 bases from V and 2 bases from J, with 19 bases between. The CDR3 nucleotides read TGTGCCAGCAGCCTCCTCCTCGGTGTAATAGGCAATCAGCCCCAGCATTTT. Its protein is CASSLLLGVIGNQPQHF.

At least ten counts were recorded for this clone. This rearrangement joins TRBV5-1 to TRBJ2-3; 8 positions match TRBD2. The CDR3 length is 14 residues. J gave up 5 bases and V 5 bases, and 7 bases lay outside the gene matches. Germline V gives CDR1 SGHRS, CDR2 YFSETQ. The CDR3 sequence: CASRPGGAVDTQYF. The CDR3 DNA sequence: TGCGCCAGCAGACCCGGGGGGGCGGTAGATACGCAGTATTTT.

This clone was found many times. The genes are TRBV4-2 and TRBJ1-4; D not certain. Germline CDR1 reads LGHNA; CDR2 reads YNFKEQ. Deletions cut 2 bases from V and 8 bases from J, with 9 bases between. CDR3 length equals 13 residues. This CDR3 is CASSQREGEKLFF. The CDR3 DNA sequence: TGTGCCAGCAGCCAACGGGAAGGAGAAAAACTGTTTTTT.

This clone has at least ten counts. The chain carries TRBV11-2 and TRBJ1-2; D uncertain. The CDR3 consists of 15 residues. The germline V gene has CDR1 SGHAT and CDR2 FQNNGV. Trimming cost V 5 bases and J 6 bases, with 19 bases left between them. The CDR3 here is CASSRSALIVDGYTF. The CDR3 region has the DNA TGTGCCAGCAGCCGGAGCGCGTTGATCGTGGATGGCTACACCTTC.

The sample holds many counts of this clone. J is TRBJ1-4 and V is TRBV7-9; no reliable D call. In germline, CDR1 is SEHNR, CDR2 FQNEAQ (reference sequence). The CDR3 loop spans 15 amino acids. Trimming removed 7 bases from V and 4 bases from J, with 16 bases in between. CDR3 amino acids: CASKTSGSSNEKLFF. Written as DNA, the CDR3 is TGTGCCAGCAAGACCTCAGGATCCAGTAATGAAAAACTGTTTTTT. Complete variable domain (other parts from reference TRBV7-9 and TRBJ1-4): DTGVSQNPRHKITKRGQNVTFRCDPISEHNRLYWYRQTLGQGPEFLTYFQNEAQLEKSRLLSDRFSAERPKGSFSTLEIQRTEQGDSAMYLCASKTSGSSNEKLFFGSGTQLSVL.

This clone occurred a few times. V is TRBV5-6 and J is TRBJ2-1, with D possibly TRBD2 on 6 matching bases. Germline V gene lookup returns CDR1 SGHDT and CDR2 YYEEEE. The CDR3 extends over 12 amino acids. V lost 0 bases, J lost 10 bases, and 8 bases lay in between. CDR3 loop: CASSLVGREQFF. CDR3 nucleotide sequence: TGTGCCAGCAGCTTGGTGGGGAGGGAGCAGTTCTTC.

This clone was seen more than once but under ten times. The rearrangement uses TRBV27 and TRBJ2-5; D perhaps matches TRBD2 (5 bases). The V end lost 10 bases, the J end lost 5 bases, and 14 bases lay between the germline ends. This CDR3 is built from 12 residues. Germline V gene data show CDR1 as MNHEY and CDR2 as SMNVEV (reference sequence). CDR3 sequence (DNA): TGTGCCACTGGCGGGTCCCGGGAGACCCAGTACTTC. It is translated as CATGGSRETQYF.

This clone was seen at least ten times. The CDR3 bases are TGTGCCAGCAGTCCGGACAGAACCTACAATGAGCAGTTCTTC. This translates into CASSPDRTYNEQFF. V and J are TRBV2 and TRBJ2-1, with TRBD1 as a possible D gene (6 bases). V was pared by 5 bases and J by 2 bases, with 10 bases between. CDR3 size: 14 residues. Germline assignment: CDR1 SNHLY and CDR2 FYNNEI.

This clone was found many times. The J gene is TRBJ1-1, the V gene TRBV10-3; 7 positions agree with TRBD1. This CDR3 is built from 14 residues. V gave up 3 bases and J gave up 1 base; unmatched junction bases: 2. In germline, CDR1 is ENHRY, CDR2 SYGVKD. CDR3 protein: CAISDQGGNTEAFF. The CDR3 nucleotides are TGTGCCATCAGTGATCAGGGGGGGAACACTGAAGCTTTCTTT.

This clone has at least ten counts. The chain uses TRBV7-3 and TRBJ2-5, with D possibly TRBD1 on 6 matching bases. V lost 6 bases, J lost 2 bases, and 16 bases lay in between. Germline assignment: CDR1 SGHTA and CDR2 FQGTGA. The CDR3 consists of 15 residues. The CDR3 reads CASRALGQGQETQYF. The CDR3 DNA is TGTGCCAGCAGGGCCTTGGGCCAGGGGCAAGAGACCCAGTACTTC.